This T cell receptor beta chain came from a study of T cells in Graves' hyperthyroidism and ophthalmopathy. Study-wide results and caveats: Ophthalmopathy and stable hyperthyroidism were told apart by a 13 V-J model. Peripheral blood also featured most of the thyroid clonotypes expanded above 0.001.

Between the trimmed V and J ends, which lost 8 bases and 0 bases, there was a span of 7 bases. From germline, CDR1 is SNHLY and CDR2 FYNNEI. The CDR3 has 13 residues. TCR beta CDR3 regions were amplified from RNA transcripts. First-round RT-PCR of the TCR CDR3 relied on the HTBI primer set. MiXCR, run by TCRdb on the multiplex PCR reads, gives a single entry per CDR3 protein. The table lists hundreds of thousands of distinct CDR3 sequences, around 15% of them singletons. Patients showing uncontrolled infection, other autoimmune disease, pregnancy or lactation were ineligible. Clinical symptoms, serum thyroxine, TRAb, thyroid ultrasound and orbital computed tomography informed diagnoses. This clonotype was observed many times. What it recognizes is unknown.

Source material: blood. The receptor comes from an older woman with Graves' ophthalmopathy. The J gene is TRBJ1-4, the V gene TRBV2; D remains ambiguous. This CDR3 is CASLHATNEKLFF. CDR3 DNA: TGTGCCAGCCTACATGCAACTAATGAAAAACTGTTTTTT.